One T cell receptor (beta chain) is described in this entry. Its specificity is unknown. The data belong to a study of cytomegalovirus exposure and HLA in healthy donors. The overall study: From 150 million to 200 million T cells, an earlier analysis saw roughly 110 million unique TCR beta sequences. Broader study findings: An analysis that was carried out later associated 15,000 to 20,000 TCR beta sequences with HLA alleles at 0.05 false discovery rate. Cytomegalovirus status, reportedly, was diagnosed with high specificity and sensitivity by the classifier.

The PCR was carried out with 60 Vbeta primers and 13 Jbeta primers. Under the authors' procedure: An analysis performed later counted about 80 million unique TCR beta chains (roughly 11 million of them shared). TCRdb's table, derived via immunoSEQ multiplex PCR, lists solely in-frame clones and lacks some. From that table come the V and J calls and clone size; the DNA was used to work out D and trimming. The data contain hundreds of thousands of clones, 65% to 85% of them singletons. The CDR3 extends over 16 amino acids. CDR1 and CDR2 (germline): MGHRA, YSYEKL. V shed 2 bases and J shed 2 bases, with 16 bases lying between them.

This receptor was identified in a boy younger than 10 in good health and CMV-seronegative. The chain carries TRBV4-1 and TRBJ2-7; tentatively, D is TRBD2 (5 bases). Sequenced: PBMCs. CDR3 DNA: TGCGCCAGCAGCCAAATGGCGAGCGGCGCTACCTACGAGCAGTACTTC. Its translation is CASSQMASGATYEQYF.